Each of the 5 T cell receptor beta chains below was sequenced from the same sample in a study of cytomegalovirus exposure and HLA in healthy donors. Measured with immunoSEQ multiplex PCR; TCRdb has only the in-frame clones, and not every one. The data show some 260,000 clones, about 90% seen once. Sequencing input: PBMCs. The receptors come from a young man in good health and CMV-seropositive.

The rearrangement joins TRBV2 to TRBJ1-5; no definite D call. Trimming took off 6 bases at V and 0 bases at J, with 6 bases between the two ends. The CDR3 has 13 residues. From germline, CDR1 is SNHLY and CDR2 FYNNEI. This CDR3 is CASRADSNQPQHF. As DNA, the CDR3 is TGTGCCAGCAGGGCGGATAGCAATCAGCCCCAGCATTTT.

The CDR3 spells CASSGLGLVGNEQFF. In DNA, the CDR3 is TGTGCCAGCAGCGGCTTGGGACTAGTTGGCAATGAGCAGTTCTTC. The genes are TRBV9 and TRBJ2-1, with TRBD2 matching 8 bases. Germline CDR1 and CDR2: SGDLS and YYNGEE. The CDR3 loop spans 15 amino acids. V was pared by 3 bases and J by 6 bases, with 8 bases of the junction left unmatched.

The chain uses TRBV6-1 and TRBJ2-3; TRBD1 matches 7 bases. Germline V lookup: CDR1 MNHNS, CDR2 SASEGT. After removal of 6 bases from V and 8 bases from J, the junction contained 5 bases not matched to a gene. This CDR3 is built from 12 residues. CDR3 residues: CASSADRVTQYF. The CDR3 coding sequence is TGTGCCAGCAGCGCAGACAGGGTTACGCAGTATTTT.

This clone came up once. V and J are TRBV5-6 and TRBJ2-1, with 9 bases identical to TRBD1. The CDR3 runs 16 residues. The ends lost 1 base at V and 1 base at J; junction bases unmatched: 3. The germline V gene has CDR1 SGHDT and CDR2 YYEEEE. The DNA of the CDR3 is TGTGCCAGCAGCTTGCCGGGACAGGGATCCTACAATGAGCAGTTCTTC. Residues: CASSLPGQGSYNEQFF.

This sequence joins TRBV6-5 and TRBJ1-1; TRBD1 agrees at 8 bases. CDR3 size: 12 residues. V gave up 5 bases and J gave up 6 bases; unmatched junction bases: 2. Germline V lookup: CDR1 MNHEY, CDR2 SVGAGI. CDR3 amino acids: CASSGQGSEAFF. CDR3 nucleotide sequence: TGTGCCAGCAGTGGACAGGGTTCTGAAGCTTTCTTT.